The T cell receptor (beta chain) described here comes from a study of Ad26.COV2.S vaccination and SARS-CoV-2 variants. Whole-study context: Ad26.COV2.S shots went into the muscle once or twice, 56 days apart. Whole-study results and caveats: Whether participants received vaccine or placebo, their non-spike TCR breadth was similar.

Only in-frame clones appear in the TCRdb table, and some are missing; sequencing was by immunoSEQ multiplex PCR. The profile covers about 390,000 clones, with approximately 90% appearing a single time and around 1.8% taken by the ten largest. For this clone: Antigen: not known.

Treatment defined: over 15 received Ad26.COV2.S at low or high dose, single or two shots; roughly 5 received placebo; per-sample allocation not given. Repertoires come from day 63 after the first vaccine or placebo injection. This Boston cohort included adults aged 18-55 years. This receptor was obtained from a person between 18 and 65 years old who received the Ad26.COV2.S COVID-19 vaccine or a placebo. The input for sequencing was peripheral blood, taken in a trial of Ad26.COV2.S vaccine versus placebo.

CDR3 residues: CASSREIYTEAFF. The CDR3 nucleotides read TGTGCCAGCAGCCGGGAGATATACACTGAAGCTTTCTTT. This chain uses TRBV6-4 with TRBJ1-1; no clear D. Trimming pared 6 bases from V and 3 bases from J, leaving 11 bases between. Germline V gene data show CDR1 as MRHNA and CDR2 as SNTAGT. The CDR3 extends over 13 amino acids.